A single sample gave rise to the 28 T cell receptor beta chains below, sequenced in a study of T cell repertoires in cytomegalovirus infection. Their recognized antigens are unknown. Each CDR3 protein is one row after TCRdb ran MiXCR on the reads. Among hundreds of thousands of distinct CDR3 sequences listed, 33% were seen once. The material sequenced was cultured PBMCs, taken from culture after CMV antigen stimulation. The receptors stem from a human donor in good health (CMV status not recorded). Some clones in this sample may be carry-over from other donors' samples.

The chain uses TRBV7-2 and TRBJ1-2, with 7 nucleotides matching TRBD1. The CDR3 loop spans 12 amino acids. Germline V gene lookup returns CDR1 SGHTA and CDR2 FQGNSA. Unmatched junction bases numbered 3, after V lost 5 bases and J lost 6 bases. The DNA for the CDR3 is TGTGCCAGCAGCATCACAGGGGATGGCTACACCTTC. This translates into CASSITGDGYTF.

The chain uses TRBV2 and TRBJ2-2; a weak D match, TRBD1 (5 bases). The CDR3 contains 16 residues. V was trimmed by 6 bases and J by 0 bases, leaving 14 bases between them. Per germline, CDR1 SNHLY and CDR2 FYNNEI. CDR3 in amino acids: CASRKGAPTNTGELFF. The CDR3 region has the DNA TGTGCCAGCAGGAAAGGGGCACCCACGAACACCGGGGAGCTGTTTTTT.

This clonotype came up many times. The V and J genes are TRBV7-2 and TRBJ2-1; D unclear. CDR3 length: 15 residues. Trimming removed 1 base at V and 0 bases at J, with 7 bases between. Germline V gene data show CDR1 as SGHTA and CDR2 as FQGNSA. The chain's CDR3 is CASSLGLRSYNEQFF. The CDR3 bases are TGTGCCAGCAGCTTAGGGCTCCGCTCCTACAATGAGCAGTTCTTC.

This clonotype was picked up a small number of times. The rearrangement joins TRBV7-2 to TRBJ1-6; D is unresolved. The CDR3 has 15 residues. Germline-derived CDR1 and CDR2 are SGHTA and FQGNSA. Trimming removed 4 bases from V and 9 bases from J, with 16 bases in between. CDR3 in amino acids: CASSSGPPGASPLHF. The DNA for the CDR3 is TGTGCCAGCAGCTCCGGCCCCCCAGGTGCTTCACCCCTCCACTTT.

The rearrangement uses TRBV7-9 and TRBJ1-2; D not resolved. The CDR3 length is 16 residues. CDR1 is SEHNR and CDR2 is FQNEAQ in the germline V gene (reference sequence). Trimming took 1 base from V and 5 from J, leaving 17 bases between them. The CDR3 DNA is TGTGCCAGCAGCTTAGTGGGGTTTACGGCCCGGTATGGCTACACCTTC. It codes for CASSLVGFTARYGYTF.

The genes are TRBV28 and TRBJ2-3; tentatively, D is TRBD2 (5 bases). Deletions cut 5 bases from V and 4 bases from J, with 16 bases between. Germline V lookup: CDR1 MDHEN, CDR2 SYDVKM. The CDR3 consists of 15 residues. The CDR3 reads CASSRRTWYADTQYF. The DNA for the CDR3 is TGTGCCAGCAGTAGGAGGACTTGGTATGCAGATACGCAGTATTTT.

The chain is built from TRBV19 and TRBJ1-5, with D hard to call. Trimming removed 5 bases at V and 2 bases at J, with 16 bases between. Germline loops: CDR1 LNHDA, CDR2 SQIVND (reference sequence). The CDR3 covers 16 residues. CDR3 amino acids: CASSERLGGGNQPQHF. DNA for the CDR3: TGTGCCAGTAGTGAGAGACTCGGCGGTGGCAATCAGCCCCAGCATTTT.

The chain carries TRBV19 and TRBJ2-7, with D uncertain. Germline V gives CDR1 LNHDA, CDR2 SQIVND (reference sequence). V was cut by 4 bases and J by 3 bases, with 13 bases left in between. This CDR3 has 14 amino acids. In DNA form, the CDR3 reads TGTGCCAGTAGTAGGAAGACGGCGGACTACGAGCAGTACGTC. It specifies CASSRKTADYEQYV.

A few counts support this clonotype. The chain carries TRBV12-3 or TRBV12-4 and TRBJ2-7; 15 nucleotides agree with TRBD2. The trim removed 5 bases at V and 6 bases at J, leaving 11 bases unmatched. The CDR3 is 17 amino acids. The CDR3 sequence: CASSPGLAGGYGFEQYV. In DNA form, the CDR3 reads TGTGCCAGCAGTCCCGGACTAGCGGGAGGGTATGGTTTCGAGCAGTACGTC.

In the case of this clonotype: Just one base apart from a much larger clone, this may be a read error. The chain joins TRBV12-3 or TRBV12-4 to TRBJ1-6; D gene ambiguous. V was clipped by 5 bases and J by 4 bases, with 9 bases between them. The CDR3 has 14 amino acids. The CDR3 sequence is CASSPKAYNSPLHF. DNA of the CDR3: TGTGCCAGCAGTCCTAAGGCATATAATTCACCCCTCCACTTT.

This clonotype turned up a few times. The genes are TRBV4-3 and TRBJ2-5; TRBD1 matches at 8 bases. The CDR3 has 15 amino acids. V shed 1 base and J 4 bases; nucleotides not matched to a gene: 5. CDR1 and CDR2 (germline): LGHNA, YSLEER. In DNA, the CDR3 is TGCGCCAGCAGCCAAGGATTAGACAGGGGAGAGACCCAGTACTTC. Translated: CASSQGLDRGETQYF.

The chain uses TRBV7-3 and TRBJ1-6; 7 bases align to TRBD1. The CDR3 totals 13 residues. V was pared by 3 bases and J by 9 bases, with 2 bases of the junction left unmatched. Germline CDR1 reads SGHTA; CDR2 reads FQGTGA. CDR3 bases: TGTGCCAGCAGCTTCGACAGGGTTTCACCCCTCCACTTT. Translated: CASSFDRVSPLHF. Together with reference TRBV7-3 and TRBJ1-6, the CDR3 gives the full variable domain: GAGVSQTPSNKVTEKGKYVELRCDPISGHTALYWYRQSLGQGPEFLIYFQGTGAADDSGLPNDRFFAVRPEGSVSTLKIQRTERGDSAVYLCASSFDRVSPLHFGNGTRLTVT.

This clonotype was detected a few times. J is TRBJ2-7 and V is TRBV5-4, with 8 bases identical to TRBD2. Germline V lookup: CDR1 SGHNT, CDR2 YYREEE (reference sequence). The CDR3 is 12 amino acids. Trimming at V came to 4 bases and at J to 7 bases, leaving 4 bases not matched to a gene. The CDR3 nucleotides are TGTGCCAGCAGCCCGACGGGGGGGGAGCAGTACGTC. Protein: CASSPTGGEQYV.

This chain uses TRBV7-2 with TRBJ2-1; TRBD2 aligns across 9 bases. The CDR3 runs to 19 residues. Trimming at V came to 5 bases and at J to 0 bases, leaving 14 bases not matched to a gene. Germline CDR1 SGHTA, CDR2 FQGNSA. As DNA, the CDR3 is TGTGCCAGCAGCCCCAGGGGCGGGAGGGGACTGAGCTCCTACAATGAGCAGTTCTTC. Encoded protein: CASSPRGGRGLSSYNEQFF. Full variable domain (missing parts from reference TRBV7-2 and TRBJ2-1): GAGVSQSPSNKVTEKGKDVELRCDPISGHTALYWYRQSLGQGLEFLIYFQGNSAPDKSGLPSDRFSAERTGGSVSTLTIQRTQQEDSAVYLCASSPRGGRGLSSYNEQFFGPGTRLTVL.

The V gene is TRBV6-2 or TRBV6-3, the J gene TRBJ2-7, with 9 bases fitting TRBD2. The CDR3 length is 14 residues. V gave up 5 bases and J gave up 6 bases; unmatched junction bases: 8. Looked up from germline, CDR1 is MNHEY and CDR2 is SVGEGT. The CDR3 DNA is TGTGCCAGCAGTGAGGATAGCGGGAGTCCCGAGCAGTACTTC. Its translation is CASSEDSGSPEQYF.

This clonotype was counted a few times. This rearrangement joins TRBV7-6 to TRBJ2-1; no clear D gene. Per germline, CDR1 SGHVS and CDR2 FNYEAQ. CDR3 length: 14 residues. Between the trimmed V and J ends, which lost 5 bases and 4 bases, there was a span of 12 bases. CDR3 bases: TGTGCCAGCAGCCCCCTAGGGCCTTACAATGAGCAGTTCTTC. Translation gives CASSPLGPYNEQFF.

With respect to this clonotype: This may come from a read error, since a much larger clone is one base off. The genes are TRBV7-8 and TRBJ2-1; D not certain. This CDR3 region has 15 residues. Germline loops: CDR1 SGHVS, CDR2 FQNEAQ. The CDR3 nucleotides are TGTGCCAGCAGCTTTCCTAGGGTATCCTACAATGGGCAGTTCTTC. Translated: CASSFPRVSYNGQFF.

This chain links TRBV20-1 with TRBJ2-7, with 15 nucleotides matching TRBD2. The CDR3 is made up of 16 amino acids. V dropped 5 bases and J dropped 2; count of bases not matched to a gene: 7. Germline CDR1 and CDR2: DFQATT and SNEGSKA (reference sequence). The CDR3 spells CSAPGLAGGTTYEQYF. CDR3 nucleotide sequence: TGCAGTGCTCCCGGACTAGCGGGAGGGACTACCTACGAGCAGTACTTC.

The rearrangement links TRBV7-6 to TRBJ2-2, with 10 bases matching TRBD2. J lost 0 bases, V lost 6 bases, and 4 bases had no gene match. The CDR3 length is 16 residues. Looked up from germline, CDR1 is SGHVS and CDR2 is FNYEAQ. DNA for the CDR3: TGTGCCAGCAGAACAACTAGCGGGGCGAACACCGGGGAGCTGTTTTTT. Translated: CASRTTSGANTGELFF.

This clonotype was recorded a few times. The chain recombines TRBV7-2 with TRBJ2-3, with a weak D call TRBD1 (5 bases). The germline gives CDR1 SGHTA, CDR2 FQGNSA. Trimming removed 2 bases at V and 1 base at J, with 10 bases between. This CDR3 comprises 15 residues. The CDR3 region is CASSLRSGRTDTQYF. The CDR3 nucleotides are TGTGCCAGCAGCTTACGGTCAGGGCGCACAGATACGCAGTATTTT.

The rearrangement links TRBV12-3 or TRBV12-4 to TRBJ1-4, with D possibly TRBD1 on 5 matching bases. The ends were cut back, 5 bases at V and 2 bases at J, with 12 bases in the middle. This CDR3 region has 15 residues. For the CDR3, the DNA is TGTGCCAGCAGTAGATGGCGGGACACTAATGAAAAACTGTTTTTT. This codes for CASSRWRDTNEKLFF.

This clonotype was observed a handful of times. The chain employs TRBV7-8 and TRBJ1-2, with a possible D match to TRBD1 (5 bases). The V and J ends lost 1 base and 5 bases respectively, with 14 bases between them. CDR1 and CDR2 (germline): SGHVS, FQNEAQ. The CDR3 loop spans 15 amino acids. CDR3 sequence reads: CASSLGVLGVYGYTF. Here the CDR3 DNA reads TGTGCCAGCAGCTTAGGGGTCCTAGGGGTGTATGGCTACACCTTC.

This sequence joins TRBV6-5 and TRBJ1-5; D not resolved. The V end was cut by 7 bases, the J end by 0 bases, with 10 bases between. CDR3 size: 14 residues. Germline lookup yields CDR1 MNHEY and CDR2 SVGAGI. The CDR3: CASNPGYSNQPQHF. DNA for the CDR3: TGTGCCAGCAACCCGGGGTATAGCAATCAGCCCCAGCATTTT.

Written as DNA, the CDR3 is TGTGCCAGCAGCGCACTGAAAGGACTAGCGGGAGTGAATGAGCAGTTCTTC. Its protein product is CASSALKGLAGVNEQFF. This chain uses TRBV7-9 with TRBJ2-1; 13 nucleotides match TRBD2. Germline V gene data show CDR1 as SEHNR and CDR2 as FQNEAQ (reference sequence). CDR3 length: 17 amino acids. V was pared by 5 bases and J by 7 bases, with 11 bases of the junction left unmatched. Together with reference TRBV7-9 and TRBJ2-1, the CDR3 gives the full variable domain: DTGVSQNPRHKITKRGQNVTFRCDPISEHNRLYWYRQTLGQGPEFLTYFQNEAQLEKSRLLSDRFSAERPKGSFSTLEIQRTEQGDSAMYLCASSALKGLAGVNEQFFGPGTRLTVL.

This clonotype has more than one count but fewer than ten. The chain carries TRBV27 and TRBJ2-7; a possible D gene is TRBD1 (6 bases). Trimming took 2 bases from V and 2 from J, leaving 19 bases between them. From germline, CDR1 is MNHEY and CDR2 SMNVEV (reference sequence). The CDR3 has 17 amino acids. The CDR3 sequence is CASSLIRRGIQTYEQYV. The CDR3 nucleotides are TGTGCCAGCAGTTTAATACGTAGGGGGATACAAACCTACGAGCAGTACGTC.

This clonotype was counted a few times. V is TRBV7-2 and J is TRBJ2-7, with 8 bases that match TRBD2. Germline CDR1 and CDR2: SGHTA and FQGNSA. V was pared by 3 bases and J by 2 bases, with 6 bases of the junction left unmatched. The CDR3 is 15 amino acids. CDR3 DNA: TGTGCCAGCAGCTTTGGAAGCGGGAGCCCCTACGAGCAGTACTTC. This codes for CASSFGSGSPYEQYF.

This chain uses TRBV2 with TRBJ2-5; D gene uncertain. The CDR3 length is 12 residues. CDR1 is SNHLY and CDR2 is FYNNEI in the germline V gene. Trimming took 7 bases from V and 6 from J, leaving 12 bases between them. The CDR3 sequence is CASTLEEKTQYF. The CDR3 DNA follows: TGTGCCAGCACTCTAGAGGAGAAGACCCAGTACTTC. Full variable domain (missing parts from reference TRBV2 and TRBJ2-5): EPEVTQTPSHQVTQMGQEVILRCVPISNHLYFYWYRQILGQKVEFLVSFYNNEISEKSEIFDDQFSVERPDGSNFTLKIRSTKLEDSAMYFCASTLEEKTQYFGPGTRLLVL.

This clonotype was seen more than once but under ten times. V usage is TRBV11-2 and J usage is TRBJ2-1; TRBD2 matches 11 bases. Germline lookup yields CDR1 SGHAT and CDR2 FQNNGV. The CDR3 covers 15 residues. Trimming at V came to 7 bases and at J to 3 bases, leaving 5 bases not matched to a gene. In DNA form, the CDR3 reads TGTGCCAGCACCCCGGGACTAGCGGTCTACAATGAGCAGTTCTTC. Protein product: CASTPGLAVYNEQFF.